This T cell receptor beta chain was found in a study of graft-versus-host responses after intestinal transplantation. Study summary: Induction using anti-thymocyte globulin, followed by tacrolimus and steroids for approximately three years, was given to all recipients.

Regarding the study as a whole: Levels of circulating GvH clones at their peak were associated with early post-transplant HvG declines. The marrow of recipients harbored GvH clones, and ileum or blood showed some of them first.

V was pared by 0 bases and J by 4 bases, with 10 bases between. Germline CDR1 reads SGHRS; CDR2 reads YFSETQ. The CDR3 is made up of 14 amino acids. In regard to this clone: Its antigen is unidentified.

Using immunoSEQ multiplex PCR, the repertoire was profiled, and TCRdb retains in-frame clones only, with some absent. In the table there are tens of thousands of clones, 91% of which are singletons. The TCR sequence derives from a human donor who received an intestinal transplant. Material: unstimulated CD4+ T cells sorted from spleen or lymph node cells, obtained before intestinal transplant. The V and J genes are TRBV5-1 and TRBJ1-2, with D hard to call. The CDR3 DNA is TGCGCCAGCAGCTTGGATGGCGGTAGCTATGGCTACACCTTC. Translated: CASSLDGGSYGYTF.